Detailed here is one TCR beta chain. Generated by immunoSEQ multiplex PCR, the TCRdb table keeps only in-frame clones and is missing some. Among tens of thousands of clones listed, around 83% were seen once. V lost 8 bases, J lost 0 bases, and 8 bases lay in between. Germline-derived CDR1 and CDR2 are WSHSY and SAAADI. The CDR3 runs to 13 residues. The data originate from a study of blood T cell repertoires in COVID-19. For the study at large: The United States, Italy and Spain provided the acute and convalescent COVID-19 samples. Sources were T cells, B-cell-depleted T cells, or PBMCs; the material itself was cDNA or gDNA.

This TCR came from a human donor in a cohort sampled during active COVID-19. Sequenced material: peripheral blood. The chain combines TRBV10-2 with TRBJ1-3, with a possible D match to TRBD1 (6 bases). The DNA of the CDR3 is TGCGCCAGCCGGACAGCCTCTGGAAACACCATATATTTT. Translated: CASRTASGNTIYF.